This TCR beta chain was retrieved from a study of vaccination and CD4 T cells after COVID-19 (dated by TCRdb to about 2022). Context from the whole study: SARS-CoV-2 positivity had been established in the convalescent patients by nasal swab PCR, and mild disease was recorded in nine or ten of these patients and severe disease in one. The convalescent cohort comprised six males and four females, including two Hispanic individuals, seven Caucasians, two Asians and one multiracial person. Participants received two doses of either the Pfizer-BioNTech BNT162b2 vaccine (n=8) or the Moderna mRNA-1273 vaccine (n=2). Post-COVID blood samples from convalescent patients were collected a median of around 110 days after diagnosis, with a range of about 35 to 161 days. Post-vaccine blood samples were obtained a median of around 74 days after the second vaccine dose, with a range of roughly 14 to 241 days. The cultures were stimulated with overlapping spike peptide pools from SARS-CoV-2 and from the common cold coronaviruses HCoV-NL63, HCoV-OC43 and HCoV-229E. Control cultures used a CEFX viral epitope pool as positive control, an HIV-1 Nef peptide pool as negative control, or no peptide. In 10 COVID-19 convalescent patients and a handful of infection-naive healthy vaccine recipients, researchers compared the spike-specific CD4+ TCR repertoire from before mRNA vaccination with the repertoire from after. Beyond this particular receptor, the publication reports: Nearly all vaccine-specific clones in convalescent patients (304 of 307) were mono-reactive for SARS-CoV-2 spike rather than cross-reactive with common cold coronaviruses. Among convalescent patients, a median about 86% of the SARS-CoV-2-reactive clones seen after vaccination appeared only after vaccination, which suggests priming specific to the vaccine. Only a relatively small number of convalescent patients were included in the study, and early timepoints following natural infection were not analyzed. The median count of SARS-CoV-2-reactive clonotypes went up from 20 to 25 after infection to 30 to 40 after vaccination, although the change was not significant.

Receptors were amplified or captured by PCR. TCR sequencing of DNA from cultured CD4+ T cells used the Oncomine TCR Beta short-read assay at the Johns Hopkins FTIC core. The QIAamp micro DNA kit was used to extract genomic DNA from the cultured CD4+ T cells. The Oncomine TCR Beta libraries from cultured CD4+ T cells were pooled using unique dual indexes and then sequenced on an Illumina iSeq 100. In the paper's pipeline: Non-productive sequences were filtered out, and CDR3s that did not start with C, did not end with F or W, or were shorter than 7 amino acids were discarded. Antigen-specific clonotypes were identified with the MANAFEST web application by comparing peptide-stimulated wells with reference and other culture wells. For a clone to be called positive, the clone needed an FDR below 0.05, an odds ratio above 5, and a productive frequency above 0.1% in at least two of three replicate wells. A clonotype counted as cross-reactive if it showed significant expansion both in the SARS-CoV-2 spike wells and in at least one common cold coronavirus spike condition. CDR3 homology was assessed with Levenshtein distances (stringdist) and unrooted phylogenetic trees (ape) in R version 3.6.1. TCRdb took the public reads, trimmed them with fastp at Q25, ran MiXCR for clone calling and kept in-frame beta chains. Rows are combined by CDR3 protein, so each entry shows the most common genes and DNA. The V and J calls were not made by the authors but by TCRdb's processing. For this sample there are 16,000 or so distinct CDR3 sequences; about 43% appear just once. Approximately 7% of the sample comes from the top ten.

The treatment or condition label for this specimen denotes: roughly nine-day PBMC culture with coronavirus spike peptide pools or control peptides (ViraFEST assay). To expand antigen-specific T cells with peptide pools and then pick out the expanded clonotypes through TCR sequencing, the study relied on the ViraFEST assay. The positive SARS-CoV-2 PCR tests of the convalescent patients were dated from March to December 2020, before the Alpha, Beta and Delta variants emerged in the United States. Each well held around 1.9 million PBMCs cultured with approximately 9.2 ug/ml peptide pools in IMDM containing roughly 5% human AB serum and 7.5 to 10 IU/ml IL-2. Half of the culture medium was replaced with fresh IL-2-containing medium on days 3 and 7. After about 11 days of culture, CD4+ T cells were isolated by negative selection using the EasySep CD4+ T cell isolation kit. Ficoll-Paque Plus gradient centrifugation was used to isolate PBMCs from whole blood, and the isolated PBMCs were then either used fresh or cryopreserved at -140C. Culture conditions were generally each tested in triplicate wells.

Concerning this clonotype: Its antigen is still unknown. Per-base quality was not reported, and no clone a single base away is much larger than it.

Reading from cysteine to phenylalanine, the CDR3 counts 17 amino acids. Solely the CDR3 DNA is kept, with 51 bases framed from the first base. V is trimmed back by 8 bases and J by 2 bases, and the junction contains 10 bases that no gene match accounts for. The sequence is built from TRBV12-3 or TRBV12-4 and TRBJ2-6; 9 central bases correspond to TRBD2. This clonotype was obtained from a human donor who had recovered from COVID-19. The input for sequencing was CD4+ T cells from blood, cultured in vitro, taken after SARS-CoV-2 vaccination. Here the CDR3 is given as CASGLTLAGTGANVLTF. The nucleotide sequence reads TGTGCCAGCGGGTTAACTCTAGCGGGAACTGGGGCCAACGTCCTGACTTTC.